Listed below are T cell receptor beta chains from one sample, sequenced in a study of CD8 T cells in Susac syndrome. Each CDR3 protein is one row after TCRdb ran MiXCR on the immunoSEQ multiplex PCR reads. Of some 300,000 distinct CDR3 sequences listed, around 85% were seen once; the top ten hold around 0.2%. Material: CD8+ T cells from PBMCs. All receptors derive from a human donor with multiple sclerosis. The CDR3 runs from the conserved cysteine through the conserved F or W. Each record gives: CDR3 protein, CDR3 DNA, J gene, V gene, D gene. A D gene is named only where the DNA matches it firmly.

CDR3 protein: CSAVDRISYEQYF
CDR3 DNA: TGCAGTGCTGTGGACAGGATCTCCTACGAGCAGTACTTC
J gene: TRBJ2-7
V gene: TRBV20-1
D gene: TRBD1

CDR3 protein: CASRPPGPQETQYF
CDR3 DNA: TGTGCCAGCAGGCCCCCAGGACCACAAGAGACCCAGTACTTC
J gene: TRBJ2-5
V gene: TRBV28
D gene: NA

CDR3 protein: CASSLAGAGTPLYEQYF
CDR3 DNA: TGTGCCAGCAGCTTAGCAGGAGCCGGGACACCCTTATACGAGCAGTACTTC
J gene: TRBJ2-7
V gene: TRBV7-9
D gene: NA

CDR3 protein: CASSFARAKNIQYF
CDR3 DNA: TGTGCCAGCAGTTTTGCAAGGGCCAAAAACATTCAGTACTTC
J gene: TRBJ2-4
V gene: TRBV27
D gene: NA

CDR3 protein: CASSLNREAIYF
CDR3 DNA: TGTGCCAGCAGCTTAAACAGGGAGGCCATATATTTT
J gene: TRBJ1-3
V gene: TRBV13
D gene: NA

CDR3 protein: CASSQDRTSGGQETQYF
CDR3 DNA: TGCGCCAGCAGCCAAGATCGCACTAGCGGGGGACAAGAGACCCAGTACTTC
J gene: TRBJ2-5
V gene: TRBV4-3
D gene: TRBD2

CDR3 protein: CAIQGGETYPLHF
CDR3 DNA: TGTGCCATCCAGGGGGGCGAAACCTATCCCCTCCACTTT
J gene: TRBJ1-6
V gene: TRBV10-3
D gene: TRBD1

CDR3 protein: CSVGATSGRIAGELFF
CDR3 DNA: TGCAGCGTTGGCGCTACTAGCGGGAGAATCGCCGGGGAGCTGTTTTTT
J gene: TRBJ2-2
V gene: TRBV29-1
D gene: TRBD2

CDR3 protein: CASSRGTFSEKLFF
CDR3 DNA: TGCGCCAGCAGCCGAGGGACATTTTCCGAAAAACTGTTTTTT
J gene: TRBJ1-4
V gene: TRBV4-3
D gene: NA

CDR3 protein: CASSVGLPETQYF
CDR3 DNA: TGTGCCAGCAGCGTAGGGCTCCCCGAGACCCAGTACTTC
J gene: TRBJ2-5
V gene: TRBV9
D gene: NA

CDR3 protein: CASSLFAESSYEQYF
CDR3 DNA: TGTGCCAGCAGTTTATTTGCGGAAAGCTCCTACGAGCAGTACTTC
J gene: TRBJ2-7
V gene: TRBV27
D gene: NA

CDR3 protein: CATSGRAGRKTGELFF
CDR3 DNA: TGTGCCACCAGTGGTCGGGCCGGGAGAAAGACCGGGGAGCTGTTTTTT
J gene: TRBJ2-2
V gene: TRBV24-1
D gene: NA

CDR3 protein: CASSGIQGPDTEAFF
CDR3 DNA: TGTGCCAGCAGTGGCATTCAGGGGCCGGACACTGAAGCTTTCTTT
J gene: TRBJ1-1
V gene: TRBV6-2/TRBV6-3
D gene: NA

CDR3 protein: CAWSLGISGNTIYF
CDR3 DNA: TGTGCCTGGAGTCTTGGGATCTCTGGAAACACCATATATTTT
J gene: TRBJ1-3
V gene: TRBV30
D gene: NA